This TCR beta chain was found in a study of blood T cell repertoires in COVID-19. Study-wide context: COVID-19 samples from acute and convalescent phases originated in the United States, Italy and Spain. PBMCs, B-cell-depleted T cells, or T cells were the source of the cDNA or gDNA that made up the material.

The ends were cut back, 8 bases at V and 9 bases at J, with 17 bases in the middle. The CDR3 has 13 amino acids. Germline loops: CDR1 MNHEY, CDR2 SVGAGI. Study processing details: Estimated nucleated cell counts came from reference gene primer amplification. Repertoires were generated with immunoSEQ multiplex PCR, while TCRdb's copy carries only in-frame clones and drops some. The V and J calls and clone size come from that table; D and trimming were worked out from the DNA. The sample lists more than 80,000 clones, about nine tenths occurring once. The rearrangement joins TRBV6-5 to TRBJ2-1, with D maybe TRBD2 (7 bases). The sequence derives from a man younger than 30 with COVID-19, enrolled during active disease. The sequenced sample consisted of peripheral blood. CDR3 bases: TGTGCCAGCCGTCGGGGGGCAGTCGCTGAGCAGTTCTTC. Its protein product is CASRRGAVAEQFF.